This TCR beta chain was captured by sequencing in a study of T cells of healthy individuals. CDR3 size: 14 residues. V lost 2 bases to trimming and J lost 7 bases, with 15 bases between them. Germline V gene lookup returns CDR1 SGHRS and CDR2 YFSETQ. TCRdb re-called the 5' RACE reads with MiXCR, one entry per CDR3 protein. The sample has approximately 52,000 distinct CDR3 sequences; around 15% are singletons. The TCR originated in a human donor in good health. The chain couples TRBV5-1 to TRBJ1-2; no clear D gene. Here the CDR3 reads CASSLTLSSPGYTF. CDR3 nucleotides: TGCGCCAGCAGCTTAACCCTGTCAAGTCCTGGCTACACCTTC.